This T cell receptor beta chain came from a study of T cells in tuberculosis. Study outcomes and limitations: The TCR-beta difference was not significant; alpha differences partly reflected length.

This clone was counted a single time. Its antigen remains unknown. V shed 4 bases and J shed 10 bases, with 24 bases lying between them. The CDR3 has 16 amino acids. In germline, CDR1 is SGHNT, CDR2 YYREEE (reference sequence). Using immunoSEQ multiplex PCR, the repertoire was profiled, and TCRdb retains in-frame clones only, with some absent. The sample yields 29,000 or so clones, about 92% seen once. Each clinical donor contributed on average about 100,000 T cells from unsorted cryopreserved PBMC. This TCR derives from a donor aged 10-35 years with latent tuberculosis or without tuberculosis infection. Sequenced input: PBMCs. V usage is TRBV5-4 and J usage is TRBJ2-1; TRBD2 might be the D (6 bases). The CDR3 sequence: CASSPLPEGQEREQFF. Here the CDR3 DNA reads TGTGCCAGCAGCCCTCTTCCGGAGGGGCAGGAGAGGGAGCAGTTCTTC.